This T cell receptor (beta chain) was recovered during a study of chemoradiotherapy in HPV16-positive cancers. Germline CDR1 and CDR2: MNHEY and SVGAGI. J lost 5 bases, V lost 7 bases, and 9 bases had no gene match. The CDR3 runs 15 residues. Profiled with immunoSEQ multiplex PCR; TCRdb holds only in-frame clones, not every one. This sample has about 53,000 clones, with around 90% found just once. The chain employs TRBV6-5 and TRBJ2-7; TRBD1 matches 12 bases. This TCR came from a human donor with HPV-associated anogenital cancer. The sample in question was blood, obtained from a patient who underwent chemoradiotherapy. The CDR3 sequence: CASTRPGQGAHEQYF. The CDR3 DNA sequence: TGTGCCAGCACCCGACCGGGACAGGGGGCCCACGAGCAGTACTTC.